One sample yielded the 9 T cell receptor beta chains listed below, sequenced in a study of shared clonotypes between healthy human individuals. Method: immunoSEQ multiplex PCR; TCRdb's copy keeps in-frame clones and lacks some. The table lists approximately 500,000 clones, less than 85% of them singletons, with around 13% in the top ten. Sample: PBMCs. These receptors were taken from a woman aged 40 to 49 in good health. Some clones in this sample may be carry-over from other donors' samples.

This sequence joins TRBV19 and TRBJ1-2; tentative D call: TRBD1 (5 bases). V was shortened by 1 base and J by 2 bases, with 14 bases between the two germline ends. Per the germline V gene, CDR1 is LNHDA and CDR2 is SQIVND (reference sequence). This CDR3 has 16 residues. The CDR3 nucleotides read TGTGCCAGTAGTATAGGGGGCGGGCAGCGGAACTATGGCTACACCTTC. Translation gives CASSIGGGQRNYGYTF.

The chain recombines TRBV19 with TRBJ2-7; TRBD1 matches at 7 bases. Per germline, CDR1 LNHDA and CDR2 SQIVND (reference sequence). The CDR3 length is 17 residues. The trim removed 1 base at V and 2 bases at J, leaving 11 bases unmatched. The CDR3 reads CASSIAILGQRTYEQYF. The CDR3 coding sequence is TGTGCCAGTAGTATAGCCATTTTGGGACAGAGGACCTACGAGCAGTACTTC.

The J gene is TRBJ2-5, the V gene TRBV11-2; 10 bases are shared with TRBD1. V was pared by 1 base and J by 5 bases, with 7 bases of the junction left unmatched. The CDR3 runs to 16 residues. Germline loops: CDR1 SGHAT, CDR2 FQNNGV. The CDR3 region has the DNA TGTGCCAGCAGCTTAGGGCGACAGGGGGCTGGGGAGACCCAGTACTTC. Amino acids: CASSLGRQGAGETQYF.

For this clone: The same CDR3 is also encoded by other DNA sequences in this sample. CDR3 residues: CASSPGEETQYF. The CDR3 DNA reads as TGTGCCAGCTCACCGGGAGAGGAGACCCAGTACTTC. The chain has TRBV18 and TRBJ2-5, with D maybe TRBD2 (5 bases). The CDR3 is made up of 12 amino acids. Germline V gene lookup returns CDR1 KGHSH and CDR2 LQKENI. Trimming left V 3 bases short and J 5 bases short, with 7 bases between.

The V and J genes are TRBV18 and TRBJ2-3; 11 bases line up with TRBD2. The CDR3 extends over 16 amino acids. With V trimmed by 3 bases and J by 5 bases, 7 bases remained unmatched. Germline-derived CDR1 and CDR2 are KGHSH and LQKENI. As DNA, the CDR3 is TGTGCCAGCTCACCTCGGCTAGCGGGAGGAGAAGATACGCAGTATTTT. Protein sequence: CASSPRLAGGEDTQYF.

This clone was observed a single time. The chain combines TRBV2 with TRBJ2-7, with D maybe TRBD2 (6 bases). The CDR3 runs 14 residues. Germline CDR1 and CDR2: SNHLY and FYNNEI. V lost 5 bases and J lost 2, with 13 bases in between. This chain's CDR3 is CASSRLVTAYEQYF. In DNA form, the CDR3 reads TGTGCCAGCAGTAGACTAGTAACCGCCTACGAGCAGTACTTC.

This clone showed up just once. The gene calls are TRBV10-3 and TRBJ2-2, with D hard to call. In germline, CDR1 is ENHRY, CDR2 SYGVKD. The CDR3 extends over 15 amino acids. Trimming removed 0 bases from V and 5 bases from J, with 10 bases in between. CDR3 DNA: TGTGCCATCAGTGAGTCAACGCAGAGGACCGGGGAGCTGTTTTTT. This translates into CAISESTQRTGELFF.

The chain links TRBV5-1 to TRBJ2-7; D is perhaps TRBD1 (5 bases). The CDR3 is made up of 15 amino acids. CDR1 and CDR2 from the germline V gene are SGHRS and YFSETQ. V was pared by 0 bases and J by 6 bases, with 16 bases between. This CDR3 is CASSLAQSGLLEQYF. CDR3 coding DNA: TGCGCCAGCAGCTTGGCCCAGTCAGGGCTCCTCGAGCAGTACTTC. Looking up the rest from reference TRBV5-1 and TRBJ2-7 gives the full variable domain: KAGVTQTPRYLIKTRGQQVTLSCSPISGHRSVSWYQQTPGQGLQFLFEYFSETQRNKGNFPGRFSGRQFSNSRSEMNVSTLELGDSALYLCASSLAQSGLLEQYFGPGTRLTVT.

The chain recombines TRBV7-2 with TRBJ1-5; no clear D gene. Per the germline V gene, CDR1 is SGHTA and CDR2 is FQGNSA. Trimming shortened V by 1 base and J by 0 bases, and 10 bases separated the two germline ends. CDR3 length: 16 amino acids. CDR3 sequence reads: CASSLGGGYSNQPQHF. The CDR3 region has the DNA TGTGCCAGCAGCTTAGGCGGAGGTTATAGCAATCAGCCCCAGCATTTT.